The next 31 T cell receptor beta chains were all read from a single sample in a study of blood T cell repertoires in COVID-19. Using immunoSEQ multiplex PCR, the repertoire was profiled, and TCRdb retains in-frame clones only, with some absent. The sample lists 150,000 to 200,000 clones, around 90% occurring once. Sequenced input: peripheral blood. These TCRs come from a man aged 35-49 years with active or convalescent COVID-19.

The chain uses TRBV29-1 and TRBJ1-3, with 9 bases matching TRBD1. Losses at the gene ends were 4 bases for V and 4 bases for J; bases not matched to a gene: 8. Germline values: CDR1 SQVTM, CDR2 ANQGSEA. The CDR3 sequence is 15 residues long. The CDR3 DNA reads TGCAGCGTTGCTATGGGACAGGGCTTCGGAAACACCATATATTTT. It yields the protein CSVAMGQGFGNTIYF.

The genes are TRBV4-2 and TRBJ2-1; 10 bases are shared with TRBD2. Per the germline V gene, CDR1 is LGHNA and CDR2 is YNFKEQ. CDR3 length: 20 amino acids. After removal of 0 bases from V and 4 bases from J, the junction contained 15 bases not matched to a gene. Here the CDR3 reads CASSQDRVTSGVGLYNEQFF. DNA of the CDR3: TGTGCCAGCAGCCAAGATCGGGTAACTAGCGGGGTGGGCCTATACAATGAGCAGTTCTTC.

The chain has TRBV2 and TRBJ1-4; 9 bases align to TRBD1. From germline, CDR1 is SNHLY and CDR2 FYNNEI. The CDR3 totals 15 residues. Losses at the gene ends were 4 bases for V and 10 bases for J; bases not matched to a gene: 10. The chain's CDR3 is CASSGLTGGLGKLFF. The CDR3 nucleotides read TGTGCCAGCAGTGGATTGACAGGGGGTTTGGGAAAACTGTTTTTT.

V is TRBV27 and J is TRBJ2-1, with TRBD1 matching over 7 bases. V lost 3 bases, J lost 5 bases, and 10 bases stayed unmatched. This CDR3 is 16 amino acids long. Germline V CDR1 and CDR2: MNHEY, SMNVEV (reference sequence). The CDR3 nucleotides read TGTGCCAGCAGTTTTAGGCTACAGGGGATAAACAATGAGCAGTTCTTC. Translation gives CASSFRLQGINNEQFF.

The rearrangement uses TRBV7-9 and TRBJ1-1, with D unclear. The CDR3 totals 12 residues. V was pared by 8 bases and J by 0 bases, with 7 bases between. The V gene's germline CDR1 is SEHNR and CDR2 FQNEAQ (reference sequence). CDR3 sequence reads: CASEQVNTEAFF. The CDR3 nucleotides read TGTGCCAGCGAACAAGTGAACACTGAAGCTTTCTTT.

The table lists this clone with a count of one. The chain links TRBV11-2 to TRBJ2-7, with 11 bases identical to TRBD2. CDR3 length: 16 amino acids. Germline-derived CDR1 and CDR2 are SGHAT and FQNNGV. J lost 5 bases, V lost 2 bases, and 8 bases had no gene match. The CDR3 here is CASSLSPGTSGHEQYF. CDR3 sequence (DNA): TGTGCCAGCAGCTTATCCCCGGGGACTAGCGGCCACGAGCAGTACTTC.

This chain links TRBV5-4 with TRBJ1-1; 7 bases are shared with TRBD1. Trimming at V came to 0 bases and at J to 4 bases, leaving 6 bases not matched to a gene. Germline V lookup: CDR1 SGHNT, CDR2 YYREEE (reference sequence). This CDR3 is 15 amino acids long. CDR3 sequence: CASSLARGRGTEAFF. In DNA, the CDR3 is TGTGCCAGCAGCTTGGCGAGGGGGCGCGGCACTGAAGCTTTCTTT.

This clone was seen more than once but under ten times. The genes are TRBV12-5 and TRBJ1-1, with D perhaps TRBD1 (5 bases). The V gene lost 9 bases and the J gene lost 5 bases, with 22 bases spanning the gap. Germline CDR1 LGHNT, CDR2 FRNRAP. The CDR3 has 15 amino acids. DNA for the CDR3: TGTGCTAGCCACATAGCCCAGGGAAAGTATACTGAAGCTTTCTTT. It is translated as CASHIAQGKYTEAFF.

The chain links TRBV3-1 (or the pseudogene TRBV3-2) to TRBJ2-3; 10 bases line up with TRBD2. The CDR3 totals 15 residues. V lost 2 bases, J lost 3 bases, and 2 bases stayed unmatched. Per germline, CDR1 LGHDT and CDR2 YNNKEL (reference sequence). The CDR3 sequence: CASSQWTSGTDTQYF. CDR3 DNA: TGTGCCAGCAGCCAATGGACTAGCGGAACAGATACGCAGTATTTT.

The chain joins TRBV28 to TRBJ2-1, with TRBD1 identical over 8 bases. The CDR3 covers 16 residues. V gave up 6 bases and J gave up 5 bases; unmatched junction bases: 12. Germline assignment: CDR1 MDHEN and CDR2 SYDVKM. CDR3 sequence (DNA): TGTGCCAGCAGCCGATACCGGGACAGGTCGAACAATGAGCAGTTCTTC. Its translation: CASSRYRDRSNNEQFF.

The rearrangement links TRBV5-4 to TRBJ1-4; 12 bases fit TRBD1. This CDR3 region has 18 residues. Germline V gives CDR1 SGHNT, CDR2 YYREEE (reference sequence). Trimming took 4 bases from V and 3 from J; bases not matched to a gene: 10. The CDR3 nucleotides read TGTGCCAGCAGCCCCGAACCGGGACAGGGGGCCGCTAATGAAAAACTGTTTTTT. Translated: CASSPEPGQGAANEKLFF.

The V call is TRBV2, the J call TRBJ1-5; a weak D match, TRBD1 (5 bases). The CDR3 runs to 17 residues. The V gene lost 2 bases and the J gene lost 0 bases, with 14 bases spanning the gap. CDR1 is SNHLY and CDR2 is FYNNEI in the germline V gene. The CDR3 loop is CASSEIQGPISNQPQHF. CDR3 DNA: TGTGCCAGCAGTGAAATCCAGGGCCCAATTAGCAATCAGCCCCAGCATTTT.

The DNA for the CDR3 is TGTGCCAGCAGTTCCCGACAGGGGCTGAGAGCTAATTCACCCCTCCACTTT. This codes for CASSSRQGLRANSPLHF. The V gene is TRBV11-2, the J gene TRBJ1-6, with TRBD1 matching 8 bases. The trim removed 6 bases at V and 6 bases at J, leaving 13 bases unmatched. Per germline, CDR1 SGHAT and CDR2 FQNNGV. CDR3 size: 17 residues.

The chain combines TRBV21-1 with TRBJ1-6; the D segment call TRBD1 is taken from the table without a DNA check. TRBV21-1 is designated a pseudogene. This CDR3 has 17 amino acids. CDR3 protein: CASSKAPRVCTYSPLHF. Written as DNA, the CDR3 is TGTGCCAGCAGCAAAGCGCCCAGGGTGTGCACATATTCACCCCTCCACTTT.

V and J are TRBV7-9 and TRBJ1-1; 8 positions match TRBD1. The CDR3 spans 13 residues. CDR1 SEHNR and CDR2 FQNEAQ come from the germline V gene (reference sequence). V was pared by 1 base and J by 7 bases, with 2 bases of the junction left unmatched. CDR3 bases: TGTGCCAGCAGCTTAGGGACAGGGATTGAAGCTTTCTTT. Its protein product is CASSLGTGIEAFF. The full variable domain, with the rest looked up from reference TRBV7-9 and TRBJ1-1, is DTGVSQNPRHKITKRGQNVTFRCDPISEHNRLYWYRQTLGQGPEFLTYFQNEAQLEKSRLLSDRFSAERPKGSFSTLEIQRTEQGDSAMYLCASSLGTGIEAFFGQGTRLTVV.

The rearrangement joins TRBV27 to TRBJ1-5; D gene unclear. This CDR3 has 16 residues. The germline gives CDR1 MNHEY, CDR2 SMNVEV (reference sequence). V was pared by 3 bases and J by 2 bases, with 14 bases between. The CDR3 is CASSLGPQMGNQPQHF. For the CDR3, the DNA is TGTGCCAGCAGTTTGGGCCCCCAAATGGGCAATCAGCCCCAGCATTTT.

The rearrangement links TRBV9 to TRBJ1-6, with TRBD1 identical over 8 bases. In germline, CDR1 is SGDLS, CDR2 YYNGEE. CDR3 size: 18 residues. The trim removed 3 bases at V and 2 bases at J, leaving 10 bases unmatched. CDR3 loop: CASSARTGSGAYNSPLHF. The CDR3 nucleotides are TGTGCCAGCAGCGCCCGGACAGGGAGCGGCGCCTATAATTCACCCCTCCACTTT.

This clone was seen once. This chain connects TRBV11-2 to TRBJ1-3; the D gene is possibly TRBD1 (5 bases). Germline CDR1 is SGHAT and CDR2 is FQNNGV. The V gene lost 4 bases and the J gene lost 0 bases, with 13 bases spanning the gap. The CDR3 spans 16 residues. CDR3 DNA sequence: TGTGCCAGCAGCTCCCGTTTGACAGACTCTGGAAACACCATATATTTT. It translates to CASSSRLTDSGNTIYF.

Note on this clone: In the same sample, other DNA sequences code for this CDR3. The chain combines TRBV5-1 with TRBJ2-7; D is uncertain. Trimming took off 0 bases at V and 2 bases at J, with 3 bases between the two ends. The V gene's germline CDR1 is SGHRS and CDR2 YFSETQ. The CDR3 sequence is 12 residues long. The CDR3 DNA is TGCGCCAGCAGCTTGGACACCTACGAGCAGTACTTC. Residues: CASSLDTYEQYF. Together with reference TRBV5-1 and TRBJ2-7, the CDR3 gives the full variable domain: KAGVTQTPRYLIKTRGQQVTLSCSPISGHRSVSWYQQTPGQGLQFLFEYFSETQRNKGNFPGRFSGRQFSNSRSEMNVSTLELGDSALYLCASSLDTYEQYFGPGTRLTVT.

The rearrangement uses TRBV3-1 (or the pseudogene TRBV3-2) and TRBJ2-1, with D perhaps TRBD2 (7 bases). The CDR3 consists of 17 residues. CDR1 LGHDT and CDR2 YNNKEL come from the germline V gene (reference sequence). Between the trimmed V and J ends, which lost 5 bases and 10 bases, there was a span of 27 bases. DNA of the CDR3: TGTGCCAGCAGCGACCCGACGGCACGTGGGGGGGCTCGGGAGCAGTTCTTC. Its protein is CASSDPTARGGAREQFF.

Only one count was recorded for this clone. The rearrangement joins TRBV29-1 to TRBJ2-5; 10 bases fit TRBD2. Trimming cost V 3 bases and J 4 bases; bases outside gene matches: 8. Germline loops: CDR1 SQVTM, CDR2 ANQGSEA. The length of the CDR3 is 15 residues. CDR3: CSVELLAGTTETQYF. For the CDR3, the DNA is TGCAGCGTTGAGCTACTAGCGGGAACAACAGAGACCCAGTACTTC.

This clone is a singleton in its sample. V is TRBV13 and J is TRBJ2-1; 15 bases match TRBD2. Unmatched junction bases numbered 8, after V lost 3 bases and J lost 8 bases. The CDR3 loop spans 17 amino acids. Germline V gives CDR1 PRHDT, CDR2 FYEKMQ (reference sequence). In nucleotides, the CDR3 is TGTGCCAGCAGCTTGGGCCCCGGACTAGCGGGAGGGGATGAGCAGTTCTTC. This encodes CASSLGPGLAGGDEQFF.

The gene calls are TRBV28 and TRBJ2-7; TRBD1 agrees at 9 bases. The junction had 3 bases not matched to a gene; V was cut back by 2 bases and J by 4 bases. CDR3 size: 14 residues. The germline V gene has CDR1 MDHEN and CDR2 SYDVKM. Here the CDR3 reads CASSLRTGEYEQYF. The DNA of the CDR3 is TGTGCCAGCAGTTTAAGGACAGGGGAATACGAGCAGTACTTC. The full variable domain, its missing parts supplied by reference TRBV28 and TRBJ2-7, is DVKVTQSSRYLVKRTGEKVFLECVQDMDHENMFWYRQDPGLGLRLIYFSYDVKMKEKGDIPEGYSVSREKKERFSLILESASTNQTSMYLCASSLRTGEYEQYFGPGTRLTVT.

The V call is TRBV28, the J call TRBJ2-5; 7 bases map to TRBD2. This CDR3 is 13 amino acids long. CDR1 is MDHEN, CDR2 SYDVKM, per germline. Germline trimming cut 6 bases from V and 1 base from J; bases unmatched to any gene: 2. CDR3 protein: CASRASGQETQYF. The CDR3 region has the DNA TGTGCCAGCAGGGCTAGCGGCCAAGAGACCCAGTACTTC.

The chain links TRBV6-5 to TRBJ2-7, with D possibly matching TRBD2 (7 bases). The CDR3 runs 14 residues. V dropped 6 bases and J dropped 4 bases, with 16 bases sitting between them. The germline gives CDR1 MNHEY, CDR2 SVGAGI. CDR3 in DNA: TGTGCCAGCAGGCGGGGAGGGGGAGTATACGAGCAGTACTTC. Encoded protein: CASRRGGGVYEQYF.

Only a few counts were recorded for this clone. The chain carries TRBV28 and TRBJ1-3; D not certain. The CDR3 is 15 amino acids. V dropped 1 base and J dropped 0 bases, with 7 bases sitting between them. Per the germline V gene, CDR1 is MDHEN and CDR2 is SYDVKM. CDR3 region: CASSLSGPSGNTIYF. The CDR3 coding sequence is TGTGCCAGCAGTTTATCAGGTCCCTCTGGAAACACCATATATTTT. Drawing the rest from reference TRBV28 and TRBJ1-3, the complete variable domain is DVKVTQSSRYLVKRTGEKVFLECVQDMDHENMFWYRQDPGLGLRLIYFSYDVKMKEKGDIPEGYSVSREKKERFSLILESASTNQTSMYLCASSLSGPSGNTIYFGEGSWLTVV.

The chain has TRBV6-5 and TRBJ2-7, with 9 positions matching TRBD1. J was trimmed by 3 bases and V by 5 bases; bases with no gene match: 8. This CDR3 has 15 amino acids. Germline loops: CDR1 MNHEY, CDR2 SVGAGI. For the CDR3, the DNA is TGTGCCAGCAGTAGACCGGGACAGGGCCTCTACGAGCAGTACTTC. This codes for CASSRPGQGLYEQYF.

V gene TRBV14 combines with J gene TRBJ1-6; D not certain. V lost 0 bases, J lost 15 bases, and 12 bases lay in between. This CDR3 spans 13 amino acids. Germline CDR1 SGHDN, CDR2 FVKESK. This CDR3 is CASSQEARQNLHF. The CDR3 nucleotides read TGTGCCAGCAGCCAAGAAGCCAGGCAAAACCTCCACTTT.

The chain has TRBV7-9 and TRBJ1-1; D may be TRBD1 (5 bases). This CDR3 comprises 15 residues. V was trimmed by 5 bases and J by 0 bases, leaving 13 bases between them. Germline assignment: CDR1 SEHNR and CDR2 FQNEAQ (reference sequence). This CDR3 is CASSQGGRVNTEAFF. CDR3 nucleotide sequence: TGTGCCAGCAGCCAAGGTGGCAGGGTGAACACTGAAGCTTTCTTT.

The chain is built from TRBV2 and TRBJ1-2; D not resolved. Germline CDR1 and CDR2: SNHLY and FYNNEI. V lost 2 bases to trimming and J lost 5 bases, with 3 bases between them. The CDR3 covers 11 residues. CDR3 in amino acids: CASSESYGYTF. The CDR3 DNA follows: TGTGCCAGCAGTGAATCGTATGGCTACACCTTC.

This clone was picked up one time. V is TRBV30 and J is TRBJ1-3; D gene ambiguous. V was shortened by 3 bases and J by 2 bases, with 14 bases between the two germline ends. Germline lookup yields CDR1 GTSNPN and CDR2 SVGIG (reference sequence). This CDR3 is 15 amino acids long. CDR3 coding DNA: TGTGCCTGGAGCGAGCCCTCGGAGACTGGAAACACCATATATTTT. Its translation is CAWSEPSETGNTIYF. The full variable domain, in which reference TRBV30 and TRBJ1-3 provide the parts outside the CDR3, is SQTIHQWPATLVQPVGSPLSLECTVEGTSNPNLYWYRQAAGRGLQLLFYSVGIGQISSEVPQNLSASRPQDRQFILSSKKLLLSDSGFYLCAWSEPSETGNTIYFGEGSWLTVV.